This T cell receptor (beta chain) was sequenced for a study of blood T cell repertoires in COVID-19. Study information: Donors in the United States, Italy and Spain gave samples during acute or convalescent COVID-19. PBMCs, B-cell-depleted T cells, or T cells provided the cDNA or gDNA that made up the material.

In the source study's methods: Estimated nucleated cell counts came from reference gene primer amplification. This table comes from immunoSEQ multiplex PCR, and its TCRdb copy is limited to in-frame clones, with some not included. The DNA gave D and trimming, while V, J and clone size come from that table. The data show 60,000 to 70,000 clones, roughly 80% seen once. This TCR was recovered from a man aged 50 or older with active COVID-19. Sequenced input: peripheral blood.

The CDR3 loop reads CASSRQGIFDGYTF. CDR3 DNA: TGTGCCAGCAGCCGACAGGGAATTTTTGATGGCTACACCTTC. The J gene is TRBJ1-2, the V gene TRBV2; 7 nucleotides match TRBD1. Per germline, CDR1 SNHLY and CDR2 FYNNEI. There are 14 residues in the CDR3. After removal of 6 bases from V and 6 bases from J, the junction contained 10 bases not matched to a gene.